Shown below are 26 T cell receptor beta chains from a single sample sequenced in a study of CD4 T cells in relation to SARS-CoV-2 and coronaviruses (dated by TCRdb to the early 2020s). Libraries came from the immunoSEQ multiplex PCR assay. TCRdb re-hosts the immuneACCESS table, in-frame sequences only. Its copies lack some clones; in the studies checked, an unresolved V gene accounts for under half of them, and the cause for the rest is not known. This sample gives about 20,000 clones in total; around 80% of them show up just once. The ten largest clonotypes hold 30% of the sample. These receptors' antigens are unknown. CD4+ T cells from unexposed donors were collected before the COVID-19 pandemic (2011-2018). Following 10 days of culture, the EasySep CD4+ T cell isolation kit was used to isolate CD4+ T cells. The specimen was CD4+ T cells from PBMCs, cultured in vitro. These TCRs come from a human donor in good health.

The CDR3 protein is CASSIFRRGSLSYNEQFF. The CDR3 DNA is TGTGCCAGTAGTATATTCCGTCGGGGGTCCCTCTCCTACAATGAGCAGTTCTTC. The chain joins TRBV19 to TRBJ2-1, with a weak D call TRBD2 (6 bases). Trimming removed 2 bases from V and 0 bases from J, with 17 bases in between. This CDR3 spans 18 amino acids. CDR1 is LNHDA, CDR2 SQIVND, per germline (reference sequence).

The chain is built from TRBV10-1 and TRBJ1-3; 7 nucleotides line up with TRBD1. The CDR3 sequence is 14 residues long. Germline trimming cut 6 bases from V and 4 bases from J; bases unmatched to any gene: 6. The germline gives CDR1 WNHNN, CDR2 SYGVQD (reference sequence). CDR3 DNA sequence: TGCGCCAGCAGCCCGACAGGGATCGGAAACACCATATATTTT. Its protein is CASSPTGIGNTIYF.

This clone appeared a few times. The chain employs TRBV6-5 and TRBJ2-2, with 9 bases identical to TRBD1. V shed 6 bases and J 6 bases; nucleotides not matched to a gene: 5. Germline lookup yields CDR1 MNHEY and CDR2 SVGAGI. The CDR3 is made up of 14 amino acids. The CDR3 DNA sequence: TGTGCCAGCAGGGACAGGGGACGCCCCGGGGAGCTGTTTTTT. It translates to CASRDRGRPGELFF.

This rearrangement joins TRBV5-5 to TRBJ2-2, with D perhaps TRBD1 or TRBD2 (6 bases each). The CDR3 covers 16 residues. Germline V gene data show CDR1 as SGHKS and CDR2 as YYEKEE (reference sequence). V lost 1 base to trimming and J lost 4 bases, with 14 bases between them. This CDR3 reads CASSLTQGGSTGELFF. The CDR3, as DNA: TGTGCCAGCAGCTTGACCCAAGGGGGGTCCACCGGGGAGCTGTTTTTT.

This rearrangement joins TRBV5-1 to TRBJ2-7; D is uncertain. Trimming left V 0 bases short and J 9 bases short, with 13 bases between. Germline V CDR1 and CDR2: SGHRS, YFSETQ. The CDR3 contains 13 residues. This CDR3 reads CASSLAGMVGQYF. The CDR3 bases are TGCGCCAGCAGCTTGGCCGGTATGGTTGGGCAGTACTTC.

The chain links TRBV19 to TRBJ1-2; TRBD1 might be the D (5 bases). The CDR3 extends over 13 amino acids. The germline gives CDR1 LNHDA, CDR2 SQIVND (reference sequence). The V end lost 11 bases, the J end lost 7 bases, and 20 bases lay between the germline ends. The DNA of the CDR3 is TGTGCCGTTGCTACCGGGGCCGCGGGTGGCTACACCTTC. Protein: CAVATGAAGGYTF.

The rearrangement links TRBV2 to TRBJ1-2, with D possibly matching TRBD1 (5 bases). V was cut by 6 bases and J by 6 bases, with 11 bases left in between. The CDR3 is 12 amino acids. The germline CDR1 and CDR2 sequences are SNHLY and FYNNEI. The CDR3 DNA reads TGTGCCAGCAGGGATGACAGTCATGGCTACACCTTC. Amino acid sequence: CASRDDSHGYTF.

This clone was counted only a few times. The CDR3 DNA follows: TGTGCCAGCAGCCATGACAGGAACACCGGGGAGCTGTTTTTT. As protein: CASSHDRNTGELFF. The rearrangement links TRBV6-6 to TRBJ2-2, with D perhaps TRBD1 (5 bases). There are 14 residues in the CDR3. Germline V lookup: CDR1 MNHNY, CDR2 SVGAGI (reference sequence). The V gene lost 6 bases and the J gene lost 1 base, with 9 bases spanning the gap.

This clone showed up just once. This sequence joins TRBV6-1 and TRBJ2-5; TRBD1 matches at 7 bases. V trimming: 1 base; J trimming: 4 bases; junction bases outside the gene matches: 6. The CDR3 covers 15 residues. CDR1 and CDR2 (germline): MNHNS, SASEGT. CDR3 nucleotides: TGTGCCAGCAGTGAAGATAGGACAGGCCTAGAGACCCAGTACTTC. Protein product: CASSEDRTGLETQYF.

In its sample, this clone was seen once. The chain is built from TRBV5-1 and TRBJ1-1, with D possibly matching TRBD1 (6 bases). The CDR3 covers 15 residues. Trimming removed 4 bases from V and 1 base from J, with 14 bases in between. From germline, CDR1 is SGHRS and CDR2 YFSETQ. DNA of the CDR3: TGCGCCAGCAGCGGAACAGGGCAGAGGAACACTGAAGCTTTCTTT. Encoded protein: CASSGTGQRNTEAFF.

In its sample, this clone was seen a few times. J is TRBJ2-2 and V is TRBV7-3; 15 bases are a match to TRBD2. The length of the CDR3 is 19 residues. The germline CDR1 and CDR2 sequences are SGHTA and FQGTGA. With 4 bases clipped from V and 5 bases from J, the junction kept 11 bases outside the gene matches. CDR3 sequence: CASSSIPGLAGGGTGELFF. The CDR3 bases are TGTGCCAGCAGCTCAATCCCTGGACTAGCGGGAGGGGGAACCGGGGAGCTGTTTTTT.

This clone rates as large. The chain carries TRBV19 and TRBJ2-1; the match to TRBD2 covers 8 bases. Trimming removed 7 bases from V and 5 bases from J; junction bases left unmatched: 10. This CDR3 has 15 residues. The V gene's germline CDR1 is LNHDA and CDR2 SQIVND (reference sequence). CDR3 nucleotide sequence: TGTGCCAGTACCCTCCGGATAGCGGGGAACAATGAGCAGTTCTTC. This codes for CASTLRIAGNNEQFF.

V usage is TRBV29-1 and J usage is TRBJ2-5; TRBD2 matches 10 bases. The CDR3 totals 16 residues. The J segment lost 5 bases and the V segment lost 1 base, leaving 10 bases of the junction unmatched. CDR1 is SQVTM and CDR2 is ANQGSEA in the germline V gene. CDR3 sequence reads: CSVEGGASGSGETQYF. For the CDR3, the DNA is TGCAGCGTTGAAGGTGGCGCTAGCGGGAGTGGTGAGACCCAGTACTTC.

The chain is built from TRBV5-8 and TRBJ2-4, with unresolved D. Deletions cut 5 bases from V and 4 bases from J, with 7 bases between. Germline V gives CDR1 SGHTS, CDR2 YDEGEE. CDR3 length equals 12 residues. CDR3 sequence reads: CASSSYKNIQYF. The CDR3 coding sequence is TGTGCCAGCAGTAGCTATAAAAACATTCAGTACTTC. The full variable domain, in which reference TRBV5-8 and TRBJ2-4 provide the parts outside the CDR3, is EAGVTQSPTHLIKTRGQQATLRCSPISGHTSVYWYQQALGLGLQFLLWYDEGEERNRGNFPPRFSGRQFPNYSSELNVNALELEDSALYLCASSSYKNIQYFGAGTRLSVL.

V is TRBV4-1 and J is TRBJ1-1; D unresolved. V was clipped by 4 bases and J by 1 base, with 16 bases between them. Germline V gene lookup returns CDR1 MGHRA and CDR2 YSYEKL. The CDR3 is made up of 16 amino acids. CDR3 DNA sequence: TGCGCCAGCAGCCGGCTAGTCGGAGGGCCGAACACTGAAGCTTTCTTT. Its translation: CASSRLVGGPNTEAFF.

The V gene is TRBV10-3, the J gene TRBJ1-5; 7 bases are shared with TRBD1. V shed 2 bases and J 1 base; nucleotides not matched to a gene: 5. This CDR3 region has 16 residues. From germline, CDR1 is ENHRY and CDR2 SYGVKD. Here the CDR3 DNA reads TGTGCCATCAGTGAGATGGGGACAGACAGCAATCAGCCCCAGCATTTT. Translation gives CAISEMGTDSNQPQHF.

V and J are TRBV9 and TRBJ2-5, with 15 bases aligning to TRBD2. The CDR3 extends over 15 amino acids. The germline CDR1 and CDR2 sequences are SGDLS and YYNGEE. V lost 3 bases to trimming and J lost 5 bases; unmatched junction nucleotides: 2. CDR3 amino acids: CASSAGLAGGETQYF. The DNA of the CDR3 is TGTGCCAGCAGCGCGGGACTAGCGGGAGGTGAGACCCAGTACTTC.

The CDR3 DNA is TGTGCCAGCAACTCTTCAAACCTTGGTGGCTACACCTTC. This encodes CASNSSNLGGYTF. V usage is TRBV5-5 and J usage is TRBJ1-2; D is undetermined. The CDR3 loop spans 13 amino acids. V shed 6 bases and J shed 7 bases, with 16 bases lying between them. The germline V gene encodes CDR1 SGHKS and CDR2 YYEKEE (reference sequence).

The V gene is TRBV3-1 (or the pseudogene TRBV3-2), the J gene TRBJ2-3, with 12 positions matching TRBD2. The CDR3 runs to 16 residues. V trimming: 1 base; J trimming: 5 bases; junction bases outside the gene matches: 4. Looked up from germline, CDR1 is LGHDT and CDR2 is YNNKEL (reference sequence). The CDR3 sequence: CASSQAAGLAGDTQYF. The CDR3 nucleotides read TGTGCCAGCAGCCAAGCCGCGGGACTAGCGGGAGATACGCAGTATTTT.

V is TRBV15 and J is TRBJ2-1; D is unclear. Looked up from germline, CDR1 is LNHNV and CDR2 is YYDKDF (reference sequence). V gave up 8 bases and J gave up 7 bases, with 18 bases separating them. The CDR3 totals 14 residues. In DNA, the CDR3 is TGTGCCACCGTAGATAGCCTTTTAGTAAATGAGCAGTTCTTC. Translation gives CATVDSLLVNEQFF.

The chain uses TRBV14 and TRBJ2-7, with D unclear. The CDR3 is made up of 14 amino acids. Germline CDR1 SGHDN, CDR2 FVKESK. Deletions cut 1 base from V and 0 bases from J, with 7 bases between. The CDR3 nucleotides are TGTGCCAGCAGCCAAGGGCGCGCCTCCTACGAGCAGTACTTC. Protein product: CASSQGRASYEQYF.

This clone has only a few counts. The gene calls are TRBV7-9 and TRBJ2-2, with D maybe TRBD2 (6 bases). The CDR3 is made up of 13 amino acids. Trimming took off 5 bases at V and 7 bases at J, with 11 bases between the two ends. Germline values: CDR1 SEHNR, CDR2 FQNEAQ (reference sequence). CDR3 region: CASSRLVVGELFF. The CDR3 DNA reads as TGTGCCAGCAGCAGACTAGTCGTCGGGGAGCTGTTTTTT. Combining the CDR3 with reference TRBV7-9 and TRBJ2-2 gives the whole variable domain DTGVSQNPRHKITKRGQNVTFRCDPISEHNRLYWYRQTLGQGPEFLTYFQNEAQLEKSRLLSDRFSAERPKGSFSTLEIQRTEQGDSAMYLCASSRLVVGELFFGEGSRLTVL.

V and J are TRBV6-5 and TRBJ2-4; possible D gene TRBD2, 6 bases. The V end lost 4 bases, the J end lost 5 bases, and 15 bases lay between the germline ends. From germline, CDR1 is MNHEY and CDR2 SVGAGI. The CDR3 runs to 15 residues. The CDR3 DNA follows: TGTGCCAGCAGTTCAGCGACTAGTCCCCAAAACATTCAGTACTTC. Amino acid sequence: CASSSATSPQNIQYF.

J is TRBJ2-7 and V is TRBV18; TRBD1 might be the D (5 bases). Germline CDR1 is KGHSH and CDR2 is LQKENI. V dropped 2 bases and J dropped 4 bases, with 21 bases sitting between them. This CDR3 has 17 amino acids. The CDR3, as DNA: TGTGCCAGCTCACCAACCCATTCCTTCCAGGGCTCTTACGAGCAGTACTTC. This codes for CASSPTHSFQGSYEQYF.

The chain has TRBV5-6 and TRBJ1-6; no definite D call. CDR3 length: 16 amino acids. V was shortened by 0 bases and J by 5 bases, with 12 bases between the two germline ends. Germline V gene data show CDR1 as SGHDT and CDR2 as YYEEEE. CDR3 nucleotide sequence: TGTGCCAGCAGCTTGGGCAGTTGGAGAGATAATTCACCCCTCCACTTT. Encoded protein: CASSLGSWRDNSPLHF.

The CDR3 DNA follows: TGTGCCAGCAGTGAATCCGGGCAAGCGGGCTATGAGCAGTTCTTC. Its translation is CASSESGQAGYEQFF. The chain has TRBV6-1 and TRBJ2-1; possible D gene TRBD2, 6 bases. The CDR3 runs 15 residues. V was pared by 2 bases and J by 8 bases, with 16 bases between. The V gene's germline CDR1 is MNHNS and CDR2 SASEGT.